Following are 14 T cell receptor beta chains from one sample sequenced in a study of regulatory T cells in long-lasting Graves disease. Through Arm-PCR of CDR3 regions and iRepertoire HTBI primers, TCR beta libraries were built. Via MiXCR, TCRdb re-called the multiplex PCR reads, giving one row per CDR3 protein. The sample yields a few hundred thousand distinct CDR3 sequences, 15% to 20% seen once. The time point denotes: newly diagnosed GD, antithyroid drugs for less than 3 months. There was RNA extracted from PBMCs, and the TCR library was made from it. These records were also assigned to another study, of T cells in Graves' hyperthyroidism and ophthalmopathy.

Sequenced material: peripheral blood mononuclear cells (PBMCs), taken at new diagnosis, from a patient treated with antithyroid drugs. The receptor source for this set is a woman aged 18-29 years with Graves disease.

This clonotype occurred a few times. V gene TRBV5-1 combines with J gene TRBJ2-3; D is ambiguous. The germline V gene encodes CDR1 SGHRS and CDR2 YFSETQ. Trimming took off 0 bases at V and 0 bases at J, with 11 bases between the two ends. The CDR3 is 16 amino acids. DNA for the CDR3: TGCGCCAGCAGCTTGGAGGCTATCCGAAGCACAGATACGCAGTATTTT. Translating it yields CASSLEAIRSTDTQYF.

The table lists this clonotype with a few counts. J is TRBJ2-5 and V is TRBV6-1; TRBD2 might be the D (6 bases). The ends were cut back, 5 bases at V and 4 bases at J, with 11 bases in the middle. CDR1 and CDR2 from the germline V gene are MNHNS and SASEGT. This CDR3 is 13 amino acids long. The CDR3 nucleotides read TGTGCCAGCAGTCGGGACGGGGGAGAGACCCAGTACTTC. Translation gives CASSRDGGETQYF.

This clonotype appeared many times. The rearrangement links TRBV20-1 to TRBJ2-7, with D unresolved. Germline lookup yields CDR1 DFQATT and CDR2 SNEGSKA (reference sequence). Trimming cost V 1 base and J 2 bases, with 12 bases left between them. The length of the CDR3 is 14 residues. In DNA, the CDR3 is TGCAGTGCTAGAGTACCAGGTGGGACCTACGAGCAGTACTTC. Protein: CSARVPGGTYEQYF.

This clonotype was seen more than once but under ten times. A read error may be the cause here, since a much bigger clone is one base away. The rearrangement links TRBV6-1 to TRBJ1-5, with D uncertain. CDR1 is MNHNS, CDR2 SASEGT, per germline. Trimming took 7 bases from V and 5 from J, leaving 15 bases between them. CDR3 length equals 14 residues. The CDR3 reads CASNLFISDQPQHF. The CDR3 nucleotides read TGTGCCAGCAATCTCTTCATTTCGGATCAGCCCCAGCATTTT.

There are many counts of this clonotype. V is TRBV10-3 and J is TRBJ1-1, with D maybe TRBD1 (6 bases). This CDR3 is 14 amino acids long. Germline loops: CDR1 ENHRY, CDR2 SYGVKD. The ends were cut back, 2 bases at V and 1 base at J, with 8 bases in the middle. CDR3 amino acids: CAISEGDKNTEAFF. CDR3 in DNA: TGTGCCATCAGTGAGGGGGACAAGAACACTGAAGCTTTCTTT.

This clonotype was recorded many times. This chain links TRBV9 with TRBJ1-5; D might be TRBD1 (5 bases). The V end lost 2 bases, the J end lost 6 bases, and 9 bases lay between the germline ends. This CDR3 has 13 residues. The germline CDR1 and CDR2 sequences are SGDLS and YYNGEE. The CDR3 nucleotides are TGTGCCAGCAGCGTGGGGGATGGTCAGCCCCAGCATTTT. Translated, it gives CASSVGDGQPQHF.

Ten or more counts support this clonotype. V is TRBV20-1 and J is TRBJ2-1; perhaps D is TRBD1 or TRBD2 (6 bases each). The V gene's germline CDR1 is DFQATT and CDR2 SNEGSKA (reference sequence). The CDR3 runs to 14 residues. The ends were cut back, 5 bases at V and 0 bases at J, with 11 bases in the middle. The CDR3, as DNA: TGCAGTGCTGGCCGGGGGCCCTCCTACAATGAGCAGTTCTTC. Protein: CSAGRGPSYNEQFF.

The chain uses TRBV9 and TRBJ1-6; D call uncertain. The CDR3 sequence is 15 residues long. The V end lost 4 bases, the J end lost 0 bases, and 8 bases lay between the germline ends. The germline V gene has CDR1 SGDLS and CDR2 YYNGEE. The DNA for the CDR3 is TGTGCCAGCAGCCCCGAGAGCTCCTATAATTCACCCCTCCACTTT. Translated: CASSPESSYNSPLHF.

The chain is built from TRBV27 and TRBJ1-2; D is ambiguous. The CDR3 has 15 amino acids. CDR1 and CDR2 from the germline V gene are MNHEY and SMNVEV (reference sequence). The germline V and J ends were trimmed by 6 bases and 2 bases, with 16 bases remaining between them. CDR3 nucleotides: TGTGCCAGCAGACGAAGGGAGGCTGTAAACTATGGCTACACCTTC. Residues: CASRRREAVNYGYTF.

The V gene is TRBV4-1, the J gene TRBJ1-2; no definite D call. CDR1 is MGHRA and CDR2 is YSYEKL in the germline V gene. V lost 0 bases and J lost 0, with 8 bases in between. This CDR3 is built from 15 residues. The CDR3 here is CASSQDPGTNYGYTF. The CDR3, as DNA: TGCGCCAGCAGCCAAGATCCGGGAACTAACTATGGCTACACCTTC.

This clonotype appeared many times. The J gene is TRBJ2-5, the V gene TRBV6-2 or TRBV6-3, with 7 positions matching TRBD2. Germline values: CDR1 MNHEY, CDR2 SVGEGT. Trimming took 8 bases from V and 5 from J; bases not matched to a gene: 8. This CDR3 region has 13 residues. CDR3 residues: CASGKTSLETQYF. The CDR3 DNA follows: TGTGCCAGCGGGAAGACTAGCTTGGAGACCCAGTACTTC.

This clonotype was picked up many times. J is TRBJ2-5 and V is TRBV30; D uncertain. The CDR3 extends over 13 amino acids. Trimming took 0 bases from V and 1 from J, leaving 6 bases between them. Germline-derived CDR1 and CDR2 are GTSNPN and SVGIG (reference sequence). The CDR3 here is CAWSVNSQETQYF. Here the CDR3 DNA reads TGTGCCTGGAGTGTAAACAGCCAAGAGACCCAGTACTTC.

This clonotype was counted many times. The chain is built from TRBV12-3 or TRBV12-4 and TRBJ2-7, with 9 bases matching TRBD2. Unmatched junction bases numbered 8, after V lost 5 bases and J lost 3 bases. The CDR3 is 15 amino acids. The CDR3 sequence: CASSRVLLAGYEQYF. The CDR3 nucleotides read TGTGCCAGCAGTCGGGTATTACTAGCGGGCTACGAGCAGTACTTC.

Details on this clonotype: This may arise from a read error, as a much more abundant clone is one base away. The chain is built from TRBV2 and TRBJ2-1; 10 bases line up with TRBD2. Germline CDR1 SNHLY, CDR2 FYNNEI. The CDR3 totals 15 residues. The CDR3: CASSQSLLAGVGQLF. CDR3 DNA sequence: TGTGCCAGCAGCCAGAGTTTGCTAGCGGGAGTTGGGCAGCTCTTC. Based on the CDR3 plus reference TRBV2 and TRBJ2-1, the full variable domain is EPEVTQTPSHQVTQMGQEVILRCVPISNHLYFYWYRQILGQKVEFLVSFYNNEISEKSEIFDDQFSVERPDGSNFTLKIRSTKLEDSAMYFCASSQSLLAGVGQLFGPGTRLTVL.